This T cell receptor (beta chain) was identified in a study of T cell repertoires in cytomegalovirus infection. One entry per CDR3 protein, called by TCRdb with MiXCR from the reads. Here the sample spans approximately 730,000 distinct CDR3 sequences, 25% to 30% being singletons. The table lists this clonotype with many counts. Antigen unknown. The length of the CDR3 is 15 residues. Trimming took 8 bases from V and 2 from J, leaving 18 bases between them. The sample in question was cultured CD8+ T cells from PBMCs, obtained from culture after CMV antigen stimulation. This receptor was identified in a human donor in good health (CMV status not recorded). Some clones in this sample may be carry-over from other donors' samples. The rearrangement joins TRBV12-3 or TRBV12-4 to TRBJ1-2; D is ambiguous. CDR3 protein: CASYGRLPENYGYTF. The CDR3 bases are TGTGCCAGCTACGGCAGGCTGCCAGAAAACTATGGCTACACCTTC.